This T cell receptor (beta chain) originates from a study of neurological immune-mediated disorders. From germline, CDR1 is SGHRS and CDR2 YFSETQ. The CDR3 runs 16 residues. With 0 bases removed from V and 8 bases from J, the gap between germline ends came to 17 bases. As to time point: longitudinal time-point 1 (baseline). The starting material, 2 million PBMCs stored at -80 C, gave rise to the unsorted libraries. In each sequencing run, over 200 million TCR-beta sequences were generated from 15-18 subjects. TCRdb recomputed calls from the 5' RACE reads with MiXCR, one row per CDR3 protein. The table shows more than 70,000 distinct CDR3 sequences, with about a tenth occurring only once. Whole-study results and caveats: Expansion of TCR clones was greatest in HTLV-1-associated myelopathy and smallest in multiple sclerosis, where it fell below that of healthy controls.

This clonotype is medium-sized by share. Its antigen is undetermined. Source material: PBMCs. This chain joins TRBV5-1 and TRBJ1-4; D uncertain. This clonotype was obtained from a young man in good health. DNA of the CDR3: TGCGCCAGCAGCTTGGAAGCAGCTTTATACCAGGAAAAACTGTTTTTT. It yields the protein CASSLEAALYQEKLFF.